The 17 T cell receptor beta chains below were found in one sample sequenced in a study of T cells in Graves' hyperthyroidism and ophthalmopathy. Template material for amplifying TCR beta CDR3 regions consisted of RNA transcripts. The study used the HTBI primer set for a first-round RT-PCR of the TCR CDR3. TCRdb ran MiXCR on the multiplex PCR reads and lists one entry per CDR3 protein. The sample shows approximately 510,000 distinct CDR3 sequences, 46% of them seen only once. The sample was peripheral blood or thyroid tissue (not recorded which). Source of these receptors: an adult woman with Graves' disease, either hyperthyroidism or ophthalmopathy (not recorded which).

The chain employs TRBV5-1 and TRBJ2-7; weak D call: TRBD2 (5 bases). TRBJ2-1 explains the end of the DNA better; the J call may be wrong. Germline values: CDR1 SGHRS, CDR2 YFSETQ. The CDR3 is 15 amino acids. CDR3 DNA: TGCGCCAGCAGCTTGACCAGCGGCACCTACAATGAGCAGTTCTTC. Amino acid sequence: CASSLTSGTYNEQFF.

As to this clonotype: The junction departs from germline at one end; a sequencing error may be responsible. J is TRBJ2-7 and V is TRBV7-6; D may be TRBD1 (5 bases). The germline V gene has CDR1 SGHVS and CDR2 FNYEAQ. The CDR3 is 11 amino acids. The CDR3 sequence is CASSLDDSQNF. CDR3 DNA sequence: TGTGCCAGCAGCTTAGACGACAGCCAGAACTTC.

V and J are TRBV7-9 and TRBJ1-2; TRBD1 agrees at 8 bases. The V segment lost 5 bases and the J segment 7 bases; nucleotides outside the gene matches: 9. The CDR3 sequence is 14 residues long. Germline V lookup: CDR1 SEHNR, CDR2 FQNEAQ (reference sequence). CDR3 nucleotides: TGTGCCAGCAGCCTTGACAGGGGATCGGGTGGCTACACCTTC. As protein: CASSLDRGSGGYTF.

This clonotype was seen repeatedly, ten times or more. The chain links TRBV7-9 to TRBJ2-7; the match to TRBD2 covers 8 bases. Germline loops: CDR1 SEHNR, CDR2 FQNEAQ (reference sequence). The CDR3 consists of 16 residues. V gave up 1 base and J gave up 6 bases; unmatched junction bases: 11. The CDR3 reads CASSLVASGSGSEQYF. DNA of the CDR3: TGTGCCAGCAGCTTAGTAGCTAGCGGGTCCGGCTCCGAGCAGTACTTC.

This clonotype was found many times. The chain links TRBV14 to TRBJ2-7; unclear D gene. Germline values: CDR1 SGHDN, CDR2 FVKESK. Trimming stripped 1 base from V and 6 bases from J, with 10 bases between. The CDR3 length is 13 residues. The CDR3 DNA reads as TGTGCCAGCAGCCAAGTAGGAATCGCCGAGCAGTACTTC. The encoded protein is CASSQVGIAEQYF.

This sequence joins TRBV7-2 and TRBJ2-2; 11 bases line up with TRBD2. V dropped 8 bases and J dropped 8; count of bases not matched to a gene: 10. CDR1 SGHTA and CDR2 FQGNSA come from the germline V gene. This CDR3 spans 15 amino acids. The CDR3 spells CASSHLAGGYGELFF. The CDR3 DNA reads as TGTGCCAGCTCCCATCTAGCGGGGGGTTATGGGGAGCTGTTTTTT.

About this clonotype: A read error is possible here, since a much larger clone lies one base away. V is TRBV5-4 and J is TRBJ1-2; D unresolved. The germline CDR1 and CDR2 sequences are SGHNT and YYREEE (reference sequence). The CDR3 covers 12 residues. V was shortened by 4 bases and J by 7 bases, with 11 bases between the two germline ends. CDR3: CASSPSYGGYTF. The CDR3 coding sequence is TGTGCCAGCAGCCCAAGCTATGGTGGCTACACCTTC.

This chain connects TRBV5-1 to TRBJ2-6; 7 bases agree with TRBD2. Looked up from germline, CDR1 is SGHRS and CDR2 is YFSETQ. J lost 2 bases, V lost 2 bases, and 1 base had no gene match. The CDR3 is 15 amino acids. The CDR3 DNA follows: TGCGCCAGCAGCTTCAGCGGGGCTGGGGCCAACGTCCTGACTTTC. Amino acid sequence: CASSFSGAGANVLTF.

DNA for the CDR3: TGTGCCAGCAGCCCCCGGACAACGGATGGCTACACCTTC. It translates to CASSPRTTDGYTF. The rearrangement uses TRBV14 and TRBJ1-2; D possibly corresponds to TRBD1 (5 bases). The CDR3 is 13 residues long. The germline V and J ends were trimmed by 4 bases and 6 bases, with 12 bases remaining between them. CDR1 is SGHDN and CDR2 is FVKESK in the germline V gene.

Comments on this clonotype: Just one base apart from a much larger clone, this may be a read error. This chain connects TRBV12-3 or TRBV12-4 to TRBJ2-2; D unclear. V lost 5 bases and J 4 bases, leaving 17 bases between the germline ends. The CDR3 is 16 residues long. In DNA form, the CDR3 reads TGTGCCAGCAGTCCTTTGGAGATCCTGATCACCGGGGAGCTGTTTTTT. It encodes CASSPLEILITGELFF.

The rearrangement uses TRBV20-1 and TRBJ1-1, with TRBD1 as a possible D gene (5 bases). Germline V gene sequence: CDR1 DFQATT, CDR2 SNEGSKA (reference sequence). The CDR3 covers 13 residues. Deletions cut 5 bases from V and 1 base from J, with 11 bases between. CDR3 region: CSAGGLANTEAFF. The CDR3 nucleotides read TGCAGTGCTGGGGGACTAGCGAACACTGAAGCTTTCTTT.

This clonotype has a count of ten or more. V usage is TRBV11-2 and J usage is TRBJ2-2, with TRBD2 identical over 9 bases. V lost 2 bases, J lost 5 bases, and 3 bases stayed unmatched. This CDR3 region has 15 residues. The V gene's germline CDR1 is SGHAT and CDR2 FQNNGV. CDR3 bases: TGTGCCAGCAGCTTATGGCGGGAGGGGACCGGGGAGCTGTTTTTT. It yields the protein CASSLWREGTGELFF. Drawing the rest from reference TRBV11-2 and TRBJ2-2, the complete variable domain is EAGVAQSPRYKIIEKRQSVAFWCNPISGHATLYWYQQILGQGPKLLIQFQNNGVVDDSQLPKDRFSAERLKGVDSTLKIQPAKLEDSAVYLCASSLWREGTGELFFGEGSRLTVL.

This clonotype was recorded at least ten times. V usage is TRBV7-2 and J usage is TRBJ1-1; no firm D call. CDR1 is SGHTA and CDR2 is FQGNSA in the germline V gene. The CDR3 is 16 residues long. V lost 5 bases, J lost 4 bases, and 20 bases lay in between. The CDR3 loop reads CASSTRGGPYGTEAFF. In DNA, the CDR3 is TGTGCCAGCAGCACCCGGGGAGGTCCTTATGGCACTGAAGCTTTCTTT.

Notes on this clonotype: The CDR3 does not close with the conserved phenylalanine or tryptophan, likely indicating a read error. The DNA is left out, because the CDR3 cannot be placed on it with certainty; the CDR3 is given as TCRdb lists it. V gene TRBV6-1 combines with J gene TRBJ2-6; TRBD1 was called by the table and not checked on the DNA. Germline CDR1 and CDR2: MNHNS and SASEGT. The CDR3 spans 14 amino acids, including both terminal residues. CDR3 loop: CASSQGPGANVLRY.

As concerns this clonotype: The conserved phenylalanine or tryptophan is not found at the CDR3 terminus, so this likely reflects a read error. This chain joins TRBV7-2 and TRBJ1-2; D remains ambiguous. The germline V and J ends were trimmed by 5 bases and 2 bases, with 9 bases remaining between them. The CDR3 has 13 residues. Germline V gives CDR1 SGHTA, CDR2 FQGNSA. In DNA form, the CDR3 reads TGTGCCAGCAGCCCCCCGGGGAACTATGGCTACACCTTA. This sequence encodes CASSPPGNYGYTL.

The chain joins TRBV29-1 to TRBJ2-7, with 8 bases that match TRBD2. The CDR3 is made up of 18 amino acids. Germline CDR1 is SQVTM and CDR2 is ANQGSEA. The CDR3 nucleotides are TGCAGTTTGGAGGTGGGATGGGTAGCGGGACCAGTACCTTACGAGCAGTACTTC. Residues: CSLEVGWVAGPVPYEQYF.

The CDR3 DNA follows: TGTGCCAGCAGCTTGGCCAGGGGCGGGCGGGGGGAGACCCAGTACTTC. It is translated as CASSLARGGRGETQYF. V gene TRBV5-4 combines with J gene TRBJ2-5, with a weak D call TRBD2 (7 bases). In germline, CDR1 is SGHNT, CDR2 YYREEE (reference sequence). The CDR3 covers 16 residues. Trimming shortened V by 0 bases and J by 5 bases, and 17 bases separated the two germline ends. The whole variable domain, remainder taken from reference TRBV5-4 and TRBJ2-5, is ETGVTQSPTHLIKTRGQQVTLRCSSQSGHNTVSWYQQALGQGPQFIFQYYREEENGRGNFPPRFSGLQFPNYSSELNVNALELDDSALYLCASSLARGGRGETQYFGPGTRLLVL.